The clone carrying this TCR beta chain was found once. These data belong to a study of technical replicates of blood from several donors. Sequencing was performed with immunoSEQ multiplex PCR; in TCRdb, only in-frame clones are kept and a portion is missing. The sample gives 100,000 or so clones, almost 97% of which show up once; approximately 0.36% is in the top ten. The germline V gene has CDR1 SGHAT and CDR2 FQNNGV. The CDR3 sequence is 17 residues long. Trimming removed 2 bases from V and 7 bases from J; junction bases left unmatched: 10. Sequenced input: T cells isolated from PBMCs. This clonotype was sampled from a human donor in good health. This chain links TRBV11-2 with TRBJ2-1; the match to TRBD2 covers 11 bases. The CDR3 DNA sequence: TGTGCCAGCAGCTTAATCAACACTAGCGGGAGAAGGAATGAGCAGTTCTTC. This sequence encodes CASSLINTSGRRNEQFF.